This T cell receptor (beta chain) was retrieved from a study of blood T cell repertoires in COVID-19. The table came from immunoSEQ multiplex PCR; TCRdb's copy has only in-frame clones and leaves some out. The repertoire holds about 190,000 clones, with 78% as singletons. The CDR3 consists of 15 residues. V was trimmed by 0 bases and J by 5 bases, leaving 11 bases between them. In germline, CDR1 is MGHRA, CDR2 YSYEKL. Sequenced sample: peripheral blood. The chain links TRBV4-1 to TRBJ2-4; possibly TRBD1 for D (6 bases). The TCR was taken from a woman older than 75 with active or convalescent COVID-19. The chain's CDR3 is CASSQDARGQNIQYF. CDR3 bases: TGCGCCAGCAGCCAAGATGCCAGGGGACAAAACATTCAGTACTTC.